This T cell receptor (beta chain) was found in a study of cytomegalovirus exposure and HLA in healthy donors. Study-wide results and caveats: Previous analysis showed most TCR beta V segments were productive about 90% or about 30% of the time. Later analysis placed DRB1 highest and HLA-C lowest in TCR association rates, which differed by HLA locus.

CDR1 LNHDA and CDR2 SQIVND come from the germline V gene (reference sequence). Between the trimmed V and J ends, which lost 5 bases and 7 bases, there was a span of 23 bases. The CDR3 totals 17 residues. PCR used 60 Vbeta primers and 13 Jbeta primers. Assay used: immunoSEQ multiplex PCR; TCRdb lists only in-frame clones, some missing. Of a few hundred thousand clones in the sample, 80% to 90% were seen once. As for this clone: Its target is not known.

This clonotype originated in a woman aged 40-49 years in good health and CMV-seropositive. Sequences were obtained from PBMCs. The chain carries TRBV19 and TRBJ2-2, with D possibly being TRBD2 (6 bases). For the CDR3, the DNA is TGTGCCAGTAGTCCCCCCACTTTCTCGGGAGCTAACGGGGAGCTGTTTTTT. Translation gives CASSPPTFSGANGELFF.